The present T cell receptor beta chain was sequenced within a study of cytomegalovirus exposure and HLA in healthy donors. Overall study results and limits: Some V segments (TRBV6-2 and TRBV6-3 among them) were excluded as indistinguishable. Earlier analysis yielded a pattern in which most TCR beta V segments were productive about 90% or about 30% of the time. HLA-A and HLA-B allele assignments for most subjects were reportedly predicted accurately using TCR beta sequences.

A remark on this clone: What it binds is unknown.

The CDR3 has 15 residues. The germline gives CDR1 MNHEY, CDR2 SVGAGI. Trimming removed 6 bases from V and 8 bases from J; junction bases left unmatched: 15. PCR amplification relied on 60 Vbeta primers (plus 13 Jbeta primers). Libraries were prepared by immunoSEQ multiplex PCR; TCRdb keeps only in-frame clonotypes and omits some of them. The sample has 140,000 or so clones, and its top ten clones hold approximately 1%. The clonotype was recovered from a male donor in good health and CMV-seronegative. This sequence joins TRBV6-5 and TRBJ1-2; TRBD1 agrees at 7 bases. Sequenced input: PBMCs. The CDR3 sequence is CASSLQGTPYRGYTF. The DNA for the CDR3 is TGTGCCAGCAGCCTACAGGGGACCCCATATAGAGGCTACACCTTC.